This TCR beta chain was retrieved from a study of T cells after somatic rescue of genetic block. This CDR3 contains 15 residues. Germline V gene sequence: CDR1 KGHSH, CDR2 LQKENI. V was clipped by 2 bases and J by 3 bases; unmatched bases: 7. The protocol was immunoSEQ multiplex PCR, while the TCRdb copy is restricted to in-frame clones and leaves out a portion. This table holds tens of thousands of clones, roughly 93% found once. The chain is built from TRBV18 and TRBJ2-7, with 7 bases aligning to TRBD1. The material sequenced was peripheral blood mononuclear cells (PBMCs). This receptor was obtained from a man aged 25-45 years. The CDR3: CASSPRTGPGYEQYF. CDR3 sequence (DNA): TGTGCCAGCTCACCAAGGACAGGTCCGGGCTACGAGCAGTACTTC.